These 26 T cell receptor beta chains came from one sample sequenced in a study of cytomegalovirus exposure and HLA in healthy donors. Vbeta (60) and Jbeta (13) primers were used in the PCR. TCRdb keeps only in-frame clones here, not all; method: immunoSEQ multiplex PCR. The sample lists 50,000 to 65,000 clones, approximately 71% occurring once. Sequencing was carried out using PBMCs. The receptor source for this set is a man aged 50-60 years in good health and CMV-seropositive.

The CDR3 DNA reads TGCAGCGTTGTTACAGGGGATCAGCCCCAGCATTTT. It codes for CSVVTGDQPQHF. The chain joins TRBV29-1 to TRBJ1-5; TRBD1 aligns across 7 bases. Trimming took 4 bases from V and 5 from J; bases not matched to a gene: 2. CDR1 and CDR2 from the germline V gene are SQVTM and ANQGSEA. The CDR3 loop spans 12 amino acids.

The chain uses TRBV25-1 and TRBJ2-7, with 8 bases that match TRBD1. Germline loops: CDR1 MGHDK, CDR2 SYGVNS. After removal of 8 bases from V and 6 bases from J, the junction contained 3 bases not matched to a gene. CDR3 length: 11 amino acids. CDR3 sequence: CASRQGFEQYF. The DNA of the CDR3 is TGTGCCAGCCGACAGGGGTTCGAGCAGTACTTC.

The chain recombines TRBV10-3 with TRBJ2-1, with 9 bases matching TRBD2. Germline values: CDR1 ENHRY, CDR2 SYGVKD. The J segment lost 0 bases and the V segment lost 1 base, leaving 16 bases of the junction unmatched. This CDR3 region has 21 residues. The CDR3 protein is CAISEYMGGRASGSSYNEQFF. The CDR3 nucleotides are TGTGCCATCAGTGAGTACATGGGCGGGAGGGCCAGTGGGAGCTCCTACAATGAGCAGTTCTTC.

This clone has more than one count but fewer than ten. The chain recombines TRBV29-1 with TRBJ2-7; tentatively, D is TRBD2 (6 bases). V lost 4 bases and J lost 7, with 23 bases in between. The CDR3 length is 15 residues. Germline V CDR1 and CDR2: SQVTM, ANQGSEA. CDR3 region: CSVGRAGLTGTEQYF. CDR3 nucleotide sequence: TGCAGCGTTGGAAGAGCCGGGCTCACTGGGACTGAGCAGTACTTC.

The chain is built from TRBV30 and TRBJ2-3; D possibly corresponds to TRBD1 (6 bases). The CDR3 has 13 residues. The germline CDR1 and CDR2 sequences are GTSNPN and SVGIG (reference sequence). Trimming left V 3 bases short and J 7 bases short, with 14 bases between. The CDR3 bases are TGTGCCTGGAGGGAGTCAGGGGTAAATACGCAGTATTTT. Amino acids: CAWRESGVNTQYF.

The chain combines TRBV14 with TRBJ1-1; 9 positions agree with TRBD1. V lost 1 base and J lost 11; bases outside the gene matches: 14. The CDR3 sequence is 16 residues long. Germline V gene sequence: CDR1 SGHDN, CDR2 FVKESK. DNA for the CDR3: TGTGCCAGCAGCCAAGCCATGGGGACAGGGATCGTCGCCGCTTTCTTT. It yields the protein CASSQAMGTGIVAAFF.

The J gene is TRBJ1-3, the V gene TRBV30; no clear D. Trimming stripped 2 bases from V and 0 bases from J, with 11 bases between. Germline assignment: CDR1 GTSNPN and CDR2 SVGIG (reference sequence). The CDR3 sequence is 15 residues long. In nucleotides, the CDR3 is TGTGCCTGGAGTAAGGGAGGGTACTCTGGAAACACCATATATTTT. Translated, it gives CAWSKGGYSGNTIYF. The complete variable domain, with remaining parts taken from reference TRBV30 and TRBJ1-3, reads SQTIHQWPATLVQPVGSPLSLECTVEGTSNPNLYWYRQAAGRGLQLLFYSVGIGQISSEVPQNLSASRPQDRQFILSSKKLLLSDSGFYLCAWSKGGYSGNTIYFGEGSWLTVV.

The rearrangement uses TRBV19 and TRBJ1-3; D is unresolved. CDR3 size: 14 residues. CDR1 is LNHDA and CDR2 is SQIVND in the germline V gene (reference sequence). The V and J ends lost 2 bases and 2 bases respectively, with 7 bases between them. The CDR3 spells CASSIQVAGNTIYF. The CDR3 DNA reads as TGTGCCAGTAGTATACAGGTGGCTGGAAACACCATATATTTT.

The chain's CDR3 is CASSRTGVLVYGYTF. The CDR3 coding sequence is TGTGCCAGCAGCAGAACAGGGGTACTAGTCTATGGCTACACCTTC. V usage is TRBV5-4 and J usage is TRBJ1-2; the match to TRBD1 covers 7 bases. V trimming: 4 bases; J trimming: 4 bases; junction bases outside the gene matches: 10. CDR3 length: 15 residues. The germline CDR1 and CDR2 sequences are SGHNT and YYREEE (reference sequence). The whole variable domain, filled in from reference TRBV5-4 and TRBJ1-2, reads ETGVTQSPTHLIKTRGQQVTLRCSSQSGHNTVSWYQQALGQGPQFIFQYYREEENGRGNFPPRFSGLQFPNYSSELNVNALELDDSALYLCASSRTGVLVYGYTFGSGTRLTVV.

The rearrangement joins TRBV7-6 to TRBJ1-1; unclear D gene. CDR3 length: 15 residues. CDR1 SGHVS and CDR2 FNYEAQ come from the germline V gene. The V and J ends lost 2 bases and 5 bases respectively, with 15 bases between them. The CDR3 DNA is TGTGCCAGCAGCTTATCCCCAGGTGGTGAGACTGAAGCTTTCTTT. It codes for CASSLSPGGETEAFF.

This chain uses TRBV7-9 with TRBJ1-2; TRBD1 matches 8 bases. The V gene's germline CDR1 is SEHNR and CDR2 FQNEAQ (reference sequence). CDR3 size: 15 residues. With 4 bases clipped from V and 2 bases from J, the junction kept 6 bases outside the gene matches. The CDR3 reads CASSSLDRENYGYTF. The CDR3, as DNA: TGTGCCAGCAGCTCCCTGGACAGGGAGAACTATGGCTACACCTTC.

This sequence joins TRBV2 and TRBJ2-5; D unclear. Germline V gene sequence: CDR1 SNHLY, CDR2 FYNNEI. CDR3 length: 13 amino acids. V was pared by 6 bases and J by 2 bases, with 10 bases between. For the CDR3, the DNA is TGTGCCAGCAGACCCGACGGGCAAGAGACCCAGTACTTC. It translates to CASRPDGQETQYF. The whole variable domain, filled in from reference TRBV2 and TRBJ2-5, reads EPEVTQTPSHQVTQMGQEVILRCVPISNHLYFYWYRQILGQKVEFLVSFYNNEISEKSEIFDDQFSVERPDGSNFTLKIRSTKLEDSAMYFCASRPDGQETQYFGPGTRLLVL.

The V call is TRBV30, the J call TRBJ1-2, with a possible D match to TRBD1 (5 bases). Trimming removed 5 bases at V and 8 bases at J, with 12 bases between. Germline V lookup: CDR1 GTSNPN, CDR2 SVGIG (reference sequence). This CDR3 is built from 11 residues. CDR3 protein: CAWARQGGYTF. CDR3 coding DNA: TGTGCCTGGGCGCGCCAGGGAGGCTACACCTTC.

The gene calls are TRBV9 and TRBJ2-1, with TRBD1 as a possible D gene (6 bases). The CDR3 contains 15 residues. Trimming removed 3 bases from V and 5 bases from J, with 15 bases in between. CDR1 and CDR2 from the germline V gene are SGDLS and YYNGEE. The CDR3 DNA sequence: TGTGCCAGCAGCGCTGGGGGCCGAACCCACAATGAGCAGTTCTTC. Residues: CASSAGGRTHNEQFF. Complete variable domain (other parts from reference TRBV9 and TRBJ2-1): DSGVTQTPKHLITATGQRVTLRCSPRSGDLSVYWYQQSLDQGLQFLIQYYNGEERAKGNILERFSAQQFPDLHSELNLSSLELGDSALYFCASSAGGRTHNEQFFGPGTRLTVL.

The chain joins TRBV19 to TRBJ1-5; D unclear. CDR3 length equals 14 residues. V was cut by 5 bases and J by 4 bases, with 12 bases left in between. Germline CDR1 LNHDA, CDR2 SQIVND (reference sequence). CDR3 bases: TGTGCCAGTAGTCCCCAAGGAGGGAATCAGCCCCAGCATTTT. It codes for CASSPQGGNQPQHF.

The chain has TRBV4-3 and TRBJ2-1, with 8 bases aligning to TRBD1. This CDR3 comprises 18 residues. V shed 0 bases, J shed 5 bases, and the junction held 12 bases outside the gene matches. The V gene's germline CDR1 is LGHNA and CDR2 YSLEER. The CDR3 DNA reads TGCGCCAGCAGCCAAGACCTCTCCGACAGGGGTCGGGACAATGAGCAGTTCTTC. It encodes CASSQDLSDRGRDNEQFF.

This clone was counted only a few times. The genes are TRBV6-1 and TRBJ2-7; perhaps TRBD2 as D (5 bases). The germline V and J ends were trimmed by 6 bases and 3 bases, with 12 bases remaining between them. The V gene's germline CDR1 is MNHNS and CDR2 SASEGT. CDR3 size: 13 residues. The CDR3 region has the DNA TGTGCCAGCAGCCAACGGGGTTACTACGAGCAGTACTTC. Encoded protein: CASSQRGYYEQYF.

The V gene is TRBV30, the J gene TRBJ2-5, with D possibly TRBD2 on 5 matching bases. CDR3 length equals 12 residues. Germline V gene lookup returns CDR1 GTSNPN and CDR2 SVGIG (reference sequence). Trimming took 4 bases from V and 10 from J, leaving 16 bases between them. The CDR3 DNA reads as TGTGCCTGGACCCCCCAAGAGGGTAGCCAGTACTTC. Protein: CAWTPQEGSQYF.

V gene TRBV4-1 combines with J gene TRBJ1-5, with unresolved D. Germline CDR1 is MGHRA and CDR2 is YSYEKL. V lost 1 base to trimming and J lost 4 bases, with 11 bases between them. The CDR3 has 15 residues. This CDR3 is CASSQAAGGNQPQHF. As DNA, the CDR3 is TGCGCCAGCAGCCAAGCGGCAGGTGGTAATCAGCCCCAGCATTTT.

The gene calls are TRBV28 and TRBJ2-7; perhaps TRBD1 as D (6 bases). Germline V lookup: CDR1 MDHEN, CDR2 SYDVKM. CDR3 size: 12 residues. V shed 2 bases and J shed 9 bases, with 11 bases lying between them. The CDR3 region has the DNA TGTGCCAGCAGTTTAGGGGGCTGGTGGCAGTACTTC. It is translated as CASSLGGWWQYF.

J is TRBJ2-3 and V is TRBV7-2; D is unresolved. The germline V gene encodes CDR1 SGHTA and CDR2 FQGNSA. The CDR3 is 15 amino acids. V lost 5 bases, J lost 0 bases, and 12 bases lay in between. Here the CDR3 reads CASSRPGSSTDTQYF. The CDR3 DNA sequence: TGTGCCAGCAGCCGTCCCGGGTCCAGCACAGATACGCAGTATTTT.

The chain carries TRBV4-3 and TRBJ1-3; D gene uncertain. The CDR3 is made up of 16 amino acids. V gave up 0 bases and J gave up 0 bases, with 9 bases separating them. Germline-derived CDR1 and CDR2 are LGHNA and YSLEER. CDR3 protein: CASSQEFIGSGNTIYF. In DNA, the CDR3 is TGCGCCAGCAGCCAAGAATTCATCGGCTCTGGAAACACCATATATTTT.

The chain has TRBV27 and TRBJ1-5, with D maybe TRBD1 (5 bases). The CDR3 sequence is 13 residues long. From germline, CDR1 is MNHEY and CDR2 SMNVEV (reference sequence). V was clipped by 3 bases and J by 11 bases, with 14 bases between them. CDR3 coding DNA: TGTGCCAGCAGTTTGAGACAGTACAGGTCCCAGCATTTT. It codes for CASSLRQYRSQHF.

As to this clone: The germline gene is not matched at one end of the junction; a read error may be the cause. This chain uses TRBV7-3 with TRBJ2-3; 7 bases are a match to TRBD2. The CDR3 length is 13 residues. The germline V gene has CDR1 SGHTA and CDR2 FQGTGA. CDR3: CASSATSTHTQYF. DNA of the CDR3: TGTGCCAGCAGCGCGACTAGCACACATACGCAGTATTTT.

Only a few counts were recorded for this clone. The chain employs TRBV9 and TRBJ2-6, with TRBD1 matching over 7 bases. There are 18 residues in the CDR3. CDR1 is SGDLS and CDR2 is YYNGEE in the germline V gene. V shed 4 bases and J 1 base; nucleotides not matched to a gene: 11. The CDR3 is CASSPRWQGVSGANVLTF. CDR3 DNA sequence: TGTGCCAGCAGCCCACGTTGGCAGGGGGTTTCTGGGGCCAACGTCCTGACTTTC.

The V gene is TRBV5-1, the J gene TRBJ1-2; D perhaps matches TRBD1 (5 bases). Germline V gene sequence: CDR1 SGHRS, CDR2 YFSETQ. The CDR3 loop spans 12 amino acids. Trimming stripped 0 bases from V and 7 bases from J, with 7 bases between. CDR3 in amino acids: CASSLAGGGYTF. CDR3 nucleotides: TGCGCCAGCAGCTTGGCCGGGGGTGGCTACACCTTC.